A single sample gave rise to the 8 T cell receptor beta chains below, sequenced in a study of tumor-infiltrating lymphocytes in primary liver carcinoma (dated by TCRdb to about 2017). Total RNA and DNA were co-extracted without cell sorting from roughly 20-30 mg of bulk tissue using the AllPrep DNA/RNA mini kit. The listed sequencing device is Illumina HiSeq 2500. TCRbeta-specific cDNA was reverse-transcribed from around 500 ng total RNA using a constant-region primer and ProtoScript II reverse transcriptase. The TCRbeta libraries were prepared through three rounds of nested multiplex PCR following a slightly modified ARM-PCR procedure. The first two PCR rounds used multiplex TRBV1-TRBV30 forward primers with a Cbeta reverse primer, each for 10 cycles. TCRdb cleaned the public reads at Q25 with fastp, built clones with MiXCR and kept in-frame beta chains. Rows are unified per CDR3 protein, each entry keeping the most common DNA and genes. The sample table records 40,000 to 60,000 distinct CDR3 sequences; 70% to 85% of these occur just once. The top ten constitute less than 35% of the sample.

The source material was liver tumor tissue from sampling region 5. The cell subset or site label, read with the paper, signifies: tumor region T5, tumor centre. The receptors originated from a man aged 35 to 55 with primary liver carcinoma and hepatitis B virus infection.

This clonotype was counted a few times. A much larger clonotype is one base distant, so this may be a read error. The CDR3 ends on some other residue instead of the conserved phenylalanine or tryptophan, so this is likely a read error. The chain uses TRBV28 and TRBJ1-5, with D hard to call. Germline V lookup: CDR1 MDHEN, CDR2 SYDVKM. V lost 4 bases and J lost 5, with 12 bases in between. CDR3 length: 14 amino acids. Here the CDR3 DNA reads TGTGCCAGCAGTTACCCGATAGCGGATCAGCCCCAGCATTAT. This sequence encodes CASSYPIADQPQHY.

This sequence joins TRBV21-1 and TRBJ2-3; TRBD2, the table's D call, lacks a check against the DNA. TRBV21-1 represents a pseudogene. The CDR3 runs 18 residues. DNA of the CDR3: TGTGCCAGCATTCAACGGGCTAGCGGGAGTCGAAGCACAGATACGCAGTATTTT. Its protein product is CASIQRASGSRSTDTQYF.

At least ten counts were recorded for this clonotype. The chain's CDR3 is CASSPRGTASTGEQYF. The CDR3 DNA is TGTGCCAGCAGTCCCAGGGGGACCGCCTCGACGGGCGAGCAGTACTTC. The chain carries TRBV28 and TRBJ2-7, with 7 bases lining up with TRBD1. V trimming: 5 bases; J trimming: 6 bases; junction bases outside the gene matches: 16. The CDR3 has 16 residues. CDR1 is MDHEN and CDR2 is SYDVKM in the germline V gene.

As concerns this clonotype: This likely comes from a read error, as the CDR3 has no conserved phenylalanine or tryptophan at its end. Because the CDR3's place on the DNA is in doubt, the DNA is left out and the CDR3 is given as listed by TCRdb. The rearrangement uses TRBV11-2 and TRBJ1-1. The CDR3 totals 16 residues, both ends included. Germline V lookup: CDR1 SGHAT, CDR2 FQNNGV. CDR3 amino acids: CASSQNWVAALAETFV.

In regard to this clonotype: The germline gene is not matched at one end of the junction; a read error may be the cause. The V and J genes are TRBV6-6 and TRBJ1-5, with D hard to call. This CDR3 spans 13 amino acids. Per germline, CDR1 MNHNY and CDR2 SVGAGI (reference sequence). Written as DNA, the CDR3 is TGTGCCAGCAGGAGCGGGCGCGATCAGCCCCACCATTTT. Amino acids: CASRSGRDQPHHF.

Concerning this clonotype: This CDR3 is missing its conserved last phenylalanine or tryptophan, likely due to a read error. The chain's CDR3 is CSSSLNREDSPLHI. The CDR3, as DNA: TGTTCCAGCAGTTTAAACAGGGAGGATTCACCCCTCCACATT. The gene calls are TRBV12-3 or TRBV12-4 and TRBJ1-6; D is possibly TRBD1 (6 bases). This CDR3 has 14 amino acids.

This clonotype was counted many times. The chain has TRBV28 and TRBJ2-3, with a tentative D call TRBD2 (6 bases). CDR3 length: 16 amino acids. V shed 6 bases and J shed 2 bases, with 18 bases lying between them. Germline V lookup: CDR1 MDHEN, CDR2 SYDVKM. The CDR3 DNA sequence: TGTGCCAGCAGCGCCCCGACTAGGGATCCCACAGATACGCAGTATTTT. Encoded protein: CASSAPTRDPTDTQYF.

Concerning this clonotype: A much larger clone lies a single base off, so this may be a read error. The J gene is TRBJ2-2, the V gene TRBV5-1, with no clear D. This CDR3 region has 15 residues. Trimming shortened V by 3 bases and J by 0 bases, and 9 bases separated the two germline ends. CDR1 SGHRS and CDR2 YFSETQ come from the germline V gene. The CDR3 bases are TGCGCCAGCAGCTCGGCCGGAACGAACACCGGGGAGCTGTTTTTT. Protein product: CASSSAGTNTGELFF.